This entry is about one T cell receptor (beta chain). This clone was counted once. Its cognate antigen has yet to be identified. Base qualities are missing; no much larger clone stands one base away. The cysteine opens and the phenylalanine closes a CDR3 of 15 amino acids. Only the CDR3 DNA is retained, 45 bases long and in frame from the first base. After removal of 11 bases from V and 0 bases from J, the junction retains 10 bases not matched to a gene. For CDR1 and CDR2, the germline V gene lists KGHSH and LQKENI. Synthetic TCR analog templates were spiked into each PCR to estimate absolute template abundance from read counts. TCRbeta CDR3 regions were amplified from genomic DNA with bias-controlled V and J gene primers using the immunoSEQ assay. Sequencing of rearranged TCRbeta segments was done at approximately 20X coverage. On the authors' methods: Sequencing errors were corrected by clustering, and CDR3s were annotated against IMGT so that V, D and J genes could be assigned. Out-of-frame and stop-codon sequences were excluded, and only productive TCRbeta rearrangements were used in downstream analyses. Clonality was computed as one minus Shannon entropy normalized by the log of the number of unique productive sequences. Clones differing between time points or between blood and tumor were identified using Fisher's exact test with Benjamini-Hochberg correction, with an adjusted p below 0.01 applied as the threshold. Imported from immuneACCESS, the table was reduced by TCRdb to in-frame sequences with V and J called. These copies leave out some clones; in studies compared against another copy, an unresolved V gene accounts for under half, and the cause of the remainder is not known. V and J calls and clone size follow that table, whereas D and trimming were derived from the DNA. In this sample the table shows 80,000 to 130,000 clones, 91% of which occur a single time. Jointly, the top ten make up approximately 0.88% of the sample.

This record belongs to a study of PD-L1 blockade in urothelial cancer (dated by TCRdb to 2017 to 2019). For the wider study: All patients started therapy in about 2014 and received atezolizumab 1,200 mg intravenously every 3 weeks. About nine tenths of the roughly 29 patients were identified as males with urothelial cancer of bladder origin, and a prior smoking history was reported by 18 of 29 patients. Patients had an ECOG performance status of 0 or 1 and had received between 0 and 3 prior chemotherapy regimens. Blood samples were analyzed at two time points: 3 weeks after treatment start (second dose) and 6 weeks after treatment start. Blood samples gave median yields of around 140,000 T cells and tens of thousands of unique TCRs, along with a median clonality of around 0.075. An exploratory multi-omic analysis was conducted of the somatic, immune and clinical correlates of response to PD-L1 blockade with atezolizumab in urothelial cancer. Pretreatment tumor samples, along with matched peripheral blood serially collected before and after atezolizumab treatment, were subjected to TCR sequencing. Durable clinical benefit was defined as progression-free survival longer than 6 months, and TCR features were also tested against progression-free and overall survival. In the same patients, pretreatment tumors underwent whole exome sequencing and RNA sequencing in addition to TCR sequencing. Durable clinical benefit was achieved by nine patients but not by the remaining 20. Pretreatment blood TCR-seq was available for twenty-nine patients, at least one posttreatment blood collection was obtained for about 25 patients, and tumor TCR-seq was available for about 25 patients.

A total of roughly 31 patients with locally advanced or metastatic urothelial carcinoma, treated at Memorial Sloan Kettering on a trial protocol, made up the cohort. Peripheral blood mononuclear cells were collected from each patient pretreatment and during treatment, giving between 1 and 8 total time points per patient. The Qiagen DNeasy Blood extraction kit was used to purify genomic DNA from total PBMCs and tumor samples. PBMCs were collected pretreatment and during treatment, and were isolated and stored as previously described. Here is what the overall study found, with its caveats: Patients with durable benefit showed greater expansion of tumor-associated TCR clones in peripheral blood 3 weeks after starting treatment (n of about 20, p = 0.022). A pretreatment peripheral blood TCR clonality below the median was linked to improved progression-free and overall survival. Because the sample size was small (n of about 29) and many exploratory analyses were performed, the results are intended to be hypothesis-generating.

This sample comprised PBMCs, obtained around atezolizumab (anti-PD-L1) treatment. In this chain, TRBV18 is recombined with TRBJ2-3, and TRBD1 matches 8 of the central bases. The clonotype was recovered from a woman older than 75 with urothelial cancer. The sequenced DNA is TGTGCCGCTAAAAGTCAGGGGGCCAGCACAGATACGCAGTATTTT. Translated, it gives CAAKSQGASTDTQYF.